These 8 T cell receptor beta chains came from one sample sequenced in a study of shared clonotypes between healthy human individuals. TCRdb's copy holds only in-frame clones and misses some; the assay was immunoSEQ multiplex PCR. The table includes roughly 2.4 million clones, around 95% detected once. Sequenced: naive CD4+ T cells sorted from blood. Subset specified: CD45RA+ positively selected. The receptors originated from a man aged 18 to 30 in good health.

The chain combines TRBV5-6 with TRBJ2-7; 7 nucleotides agree with TRBD1. This CDR3 spans 15 amino acids. Germline CDR1 reads SGHDT; CDR2 reads YYEEEE. V was clipped by 4 bases and J by 2 bases; unmatched bases: 9. CDR3 region: CASSNGQVRAYEQYF. The CDR3 nucleotides are TGTGCCAGCAGCAACGGACAGGTTAGGGCCTACGAGCAGTACTTC.

CDR3 in amino acids: CASSLDTLLGNTEAFF. DNA for the CDR3: TGTGCCAGCAGCCTGGACACGCTACTGGGGAACACTGAAGCTTTCTTT. This chain connects TRBV5-4 to TRBJ1-1; D possibly corresponds to TRBD1 (5 bases). The germline CDR1 and CDR2 sequences are SGHNT and YYREEE (reference sequence). Trimming removed 4 bases from V and 1 base from J, with 17 bases in between. The CDR3 covers 16 residues. The full variable domain, with the rest looked up from reference TRBV5-4 and TRBJ1-1, is ETGVTQSPTHLIKTRGQQVTLRCSSQSGHNTVSWYQQALGQGPQFIFQYYREEENGRGNFPPRFSGLQFPNYSSELNVNALELDDSALYLCASSLDTLLGNTEAFFGQGTRLTVV.

This clone was detected only once. One end of the junction fails to match germline, which may point to a read error. The chain recombines TRBV6-6 with TRBJ1-1; D is unresolved. The germline gives CDR1 MNHNY, CDR2 SVGAGI (reference sequence). This CDR3 contains 14 residues. The CDR3 DNA follows: TGTGCCAGCAGTAACTCGTGGGTGAACACTGAAGCTTTCTTT. It specifies CASSNSWVNTEAFF.

This sequence joins TRBV2 and TRBJ1-1; no reliable D call. Trimming stripped 4 bases from V and 1 base from J, with 7 bases between. The CDR3 loop spans 13 amino acids. Germline CDR1 and CDR2: SNHLY and FYNNEI. CDR3 in amino acids: CASSVMKNTEAFF. The CDR3 nucleotides are TGTGCCAGCAGTGTTATGAAGAACACTGAAGCTTTCTTT.

A single count supports this clone. CDR3 sequence: CAWSEAPTSGSSYEQYF. The CDR3, as DNA: TGTGCCTGGAGTGAGGCCCCGACTAGCGGGAGCTCCTACGAGCAGTACTTC. The V and J genes are TRBV30 and TRBJ2-7, with 12 bases matching TRBD2. Germline trimming cut 1 base from V and 0 bases from J; bases unmatched to any gene: 7. Germline lookup yields CDR1 GTSNPN and CDR2 SVGIG (reference sequence). The CDR3 totals 17 residues.

The rearrangement links TRBV5-1 to TRBJ2-2, with D perhaps being TRBD1 or TRBD2 (5 bases each). Germline V gene lookup returns CDR1 SGHRS and CDR2 YFSETQ. Between the trimmed V and J ends, which lost 5 bases and 3 bases, there was a span of 14 bases. The CDR3 totals 15 residues. The CDR3 is CASSPRGGYTGELFF. The CDR3 DNA is TGCGCCAGCAGTCCGAGGGGCGGCTACACCGGGGAGCTGTTTTTT. The entire variable domain, with the rest obtained from reference TRBV5-1 and TRBJ2-2, is as follows: KAGVTQTPRYLIKTRGQQVTLSCSPISGHRSVSWYQQTPGQGLQFLFEYFSETQRNKGNFPGRFSGRQFSNSRSEMNVSTLELGDSALYLCASSPRGGYTGELFFGEGSRLTVL.

The rearrangement links TRBV5-6 to TRBJ2-3; no clear D. This CDR3 comprises 12 residues. The germline V and J ends were trimmed by 4 bases and 10 bases, with 13 bases remaining between them. Germline CDR1 reads SGHDT; CDR2 reads YYEEEE. The CDR3 DNA reads TGTGCCAGCAGCGCCCAGCAGTGGGCGCAGTATTTT. It yields the protein CASSAQQWAQYF.

The chain links TRBV10-1 to TRBJ1-3, with unresolved D. Trimming removed 8 bases from V and 4 bases from J, with 12 bases in between. The CDR3 totals 13 residues. Germline CDR1 WNHNN, CDR2 SYGVQD (reference sequence). The CDR3 sequence: CASPRLGGNTIYF. The DNA for the CDR3 is TGCGCCAGCCCTCGGCTGGGCGGAAACACCATATATTTT.